Shown below are 25 T cell receptor beta chains from a single sample sequenced in a study of T cell responses to AZD1222 COVID-19 vaccine. Data came from immunoSEQ multiplex PCR; TCRdb stores just in-frame clones and leaves some out. This sample yields around 200,000 clones, of which just over 85% are seen a single time; roughly 0.49% belongs to the top ten. The starting material was peripheral blood, obtained on day 0 of AZD1222 vaccination. Receptors were obtained from an adult in good health.

This sequence joins TRBV6-5 and TRBJ2-3; a possible D gene is TRBD1 (6 bases). CDR1 MNHEY and CDR2 SVGAGI come from the germline V gene. The CDR3 length is 15 residues. V lost 0 bases to trimming and J lost 1 base, with 8 bases between them. The CDR3 loop reads CASSYSRTGTDTQYF. The CDR3 DNA follows: TGTGCCAGCAGTTACTCACGGACAGGCACAGATACGCAGTATTTT.

The J gene is TRBJ1-1, the V gene TRBV10-1; maybe TRBD1 (5 bases). Germline V gene data show CDR1 as WNHNN and CDR2 as SYGVQD (reference sequence). The CDR3 is 16 residues long. Trimming pared 6 bases from V and 7 bases from J, leaving 24 bases between. In DNA form, the CDR3 reads TGCGCCAGCAGGGCTTCCTCCGGGACCTCGTTGGGTGAAGCTTTCTTT. Protein: CASRASSGTSLGEAFF.

The V and J genes are TRBV30 and TRBJ2-7; D is perhaps TRBD2 (5 bases). V was pared by 4 bases and J by 3 bases, with 10 bases between. Germline V lookup: CDR1 GTSNPN, CDR2 SVGIG (reference sequence). The CDR3 is made up of 12 amino acids. CDR3 sequence reads: CAWIVAGYEQYF. CDR3 nucleotides: TGTGCCTGGATTGTTGCGGGCTACGAGCAGTACTTC.

This chain connects TRBV7-3 to TRBJ2-1; 9 positions match TRBD2. J was trimmed by 3 bases and V by 8 bases; bases with no gene match: 5. The CDR3 has 14 amino acids. CDR1 and CDR2 (germline): SGHTA, FQGTGA. CDR3 protein: CASGGGRDYNEQFF. In nucleotides, the CDR3 is TGTGCCAGCGGGGGCGGGAGGGACTACAATGAGCAGTTCTTC.

The CDR3 sequence is CASTLRTGRDTGELFF. The CDR3 nucleotides are TGTGCCAGCACCCTGAGGACAGGGCGGGACACCGGGGAGCTGTTTTTT. The V and J genes are TRBV3-1 (or the pseudogene TRBV3-2) and TRBJ2-2; TRBD1 agrees at 8 bases. Looked up from germline, CDR1 is LGHDT and CDR2 is YNNKEL (reference sequence). There are 16 residues in the CDR3. Trimming cost V 7 bases and J 3 bases; bases outside gene matches: 10.

This clone was recorded once. This sequence joins TRBV5-1 and TRBJ1-4, with 7 bases matching TRBD1. This CDR3 contains 16 residues. Germline values: CDR1 SGHRS, CDR2 YFSETQ. The ends lost 2 bases at V and 4 bases at J; junction bases unmatched: 8. In nucleotides, the CDR3 is TGCGCCAGCAGCTTCCGATGGGACAGAAGTAATGAAAAACTGTTTTTT. This translates into CASSFRWDRSNEKLFF.

The chain couples TRBV7-3 to TRBJ2-3; D might be TRBD1 or TRBD2, each matching 5 bases. Germline V gene sequence: CDR1 SGHTA, CDR2 FQGTGA. The CDR3 contains 13 residues. V was cut by 5 bases and J by 6 bases, with 12 bases left in between. CDR3 residues: CASSTGPRDTQYF. DNA of the CDR3: TGTGCCAGCAGCACGGGACCGCGGGATACGCAGTATTTT.

The chain uses TRBV1 and TRBJ2-3. TRBV1 is a recognized pseudogene. The CDR3 contains 12 residues. The CDR3: CTSSQKGDTQYF. The CDR3 bases are TGCACCAGCAGCCAGAAAGGAGATACGCAGTATTTT.

The chain has TRBV11-2 and TRBJ2-5; TRBD1 matches 9 bases. The V segment lost 5 bases and the J segment 5 bases; nucleotides outside the gene matches: 3. The germline gives CDR1 SGHAT, CDR2 FQNNGV. The CDR3 is made up of 13 amino acids. The CDR3 loop is CASSPDRGETQYF. The CDR3, as DNA: TGTGCCAGCAGCCCGGACAGGGGTGAGACCCAGTACTTC. Filled out from reference TRBV11-2 and TRBJ2-5, the complete variable domain reads EAGVAQSPRYKIIEKRQSVAFWCNPISGHATLYWYQQILGQGPKLLIQFQNNGVVDDSQLPKDRFSAERLKGVDSTLKIQPAKLEDSAVYLCASSPDRGETQYFGPGTRLLVL.

The chain is built from TRBV9 and TRBJ2-2, with D perhaps matching TRBD2 (6 bases). V shed 0 bases and J shed 0 bases, with 9 bases lying between them. The germline V gene has CDR1 SGDLS and CDR2 YYNGEE. The CDR3 is 16 residues long. The CDR3 here is CASSVGGGTNTGELFF. The CDR3 region has the DNA TGTGCCAGCAGCGTAGGTGGGGGGACGAACACCGGGGAGCTGTTTTTT.

The chain has TRBV7-9 and TRBJ2-5, with D perhaps matching TRBD2 (6 bases). Germline assignment: CDR1 SEHNR and CDR2 FQNEAQ (reference sequence). V dropped 1 base and J dropped 4 bases, with 10 bases sitting between them. The CDR3 spans 14 residues. CDR3 in DNA: TGTGCCAGCAGCTTAGTGGAGGGTGGAGAGACCCAGTACTTC. It encodes CASSLVEGGETQYF.

The sample holds a few counts of this clone. The chain combines TRBV6-1 with TRBJ2-2; 12 bases map to TRBD2. The germline gives CDR1 MNHNS, CDR2 SASEGT. CDR3 length: 15 amino acids. After removal of 2 bases from V and 6 bases from J, the junction contained 1 base not matched to a gene. The CDR3 reads CASSELAGGPGELFF. DNA for the CDR3: TGTGCCAGCAGTGAACTAGCGGGAGGGCCCGGGGAGCTGTTTTTT.

This chain links TRBV3-1 (or the pseudogene TRBV3-2) with TRBJ2-5; weak D call: TRBD1 (5 bases). Germline CDR1 reads LGHDT; CDR2 reads YNNKEL (reference sequence). This CDR3 region has 14 residues. V was shortened by 4 bases and J by 2 bases, with 11 bases between the two germline ends. The CDR3 sequence is CASSLQTVQETQYF. The CDR3 DNA follows: TGTGCCAGCAGCCTCCAGACAGTACAAGAGACCCAGTACTTC.

The J gene is TRBJ2-1, the V gene TRBV5-1; 9 positions agree with TRBD1. The length of the CDR3 is 15 residues. The V and J ends lost 0 bases and 8 bases, in that order; junction bases with no gene match: 6. Germline V gives CDR1 SGHRS, CDR2 YFSETQ. CDR3 bases: TGCGCCAGCAGCTTGGAAGGGACAGGGATGGATGAGCAGTTCTTC. This gives the protein CASSLEGTGMDEQFF.

This clone turned up a few times. The chain has TRBV6-4 and TRBJ2-3; 14 bases fit TRBD2. V dropped 0 bases and J dropped 4; count of bases not matched to a gene: 0. The CDR3 runs 16 residues. CDR1 is MRHNA and CDR2 is SNTAGT in the germline V gene. The CDR3 DNA follows: TGTGCCAGCAGTGACTCGACTAGCGGGGGGGCAGATACGCAGTATTTT. Translation gives CASSDSTSGGADTQYF.

Here the CDR3 reads CASSLVGLNTEAFF. In nucleotides, the CDR3 is TGTGCCAGCAGCCTCGTCGGCCTGAACACTGAAGCTTTCTTT. J is TRBJ1-1 and V is TRBV3-1 (or the pseudogene TRBV3-2); unclear D gene. The germline V gene encodes CDR1 LGHDT and CDR2 YNNKEL (reference sequence). V lost 4 bases and J 0 bases, leaving 9 bases between the germline ends. The CDR3 is 14 amino acids.

The chain recombines TRBV11-1 with TRBJ1-1, with a tentative D call TRBD1 (5 bases). There are 13 residues in the CDR3. The V end was cut by 1 base, the J end by 6 bases, with 9 bases between. Germline lookup yields CDR1 SGHAT and CDR2 FQDESV (reference sequence). CDR3 amino acids: CASSLDQGSEAFF. CDR3 DNA: TGTGCCAGCAGCTTAGACCAGGGTTCTGAAGCTTTCTTT.

The genes are TRBV19 and TRBJ2-4; 14 bases align to TRBD2. After removal of 9 bases from V and 7 bases from J, the junction contained 5 bases not matched to a gene. This CDR3 contains 14 residues. CDR1 is LNHDA and CDR2 is SQIVND in the germline V gene (reference sequence). The DNA of the CDR3 is TGTGCCAGCAGACTAGCGGGAGGGAGGAACATTCAGTACTTC. Amino acids: CASRLAGGRNIQYF.

V is TRBV2 and J is TRBJ2-1; perhaps TRBD2 as D (6 bases). CDR1 and CDR2 from the germline V gene are SNHLY and FYNNEI. CDR3 length: 15 amino acids. Trimming took 5 bases from V and 2 from J, leaving 13 bases between them. The CDR3 loop reads CASSRRDPTYNEQFF. In DNA form, the CDR3 reads TGTGCCAGCAGTCGGAGGGACCCCACCTACAATGAGCAGTTCTTC.

The CDR3 region is CSLAEETQYF. The CDR3 region has the DNA TGCAGTCTCGCGGAGGAGACCCAGTACTTC. The chain employs TRBV20-1 and TRBJ2-5, with D unresolved. The germline gives CDR1 DFQATT, CDR2 SNEGSKA (reference sequence). This CDR3 comprises 10 residues. V was clipped by 8 bases and J by 5 bases, with 9 bases between them.

The count of this clone is one. The chain recombines TRBV10-1 with TRBJ1-6, with 8 bases fitting TRBD1. This CDR3 contains 16 residues. Germline V gene sequence: CDR1 WNHNN, CDR2 SYGVQD (reference sequence). J lost 9 bases, V lost 4 bases, and 11 bases had no gene match. The CDR3 DNA reads TGCGCCAGCAGTGCCGGGACAGGCGGAAAAAGTTCACCCCTCCACTTT. Encoded protein: CASSAGTGGKSSPLHF.

V is TRBV27 and J is TRBJ2-1, with D tentatively TRBD1 or TRBD2 (5 bases each). Between the trimmed V and J ends, which lost 5 bases and 6 bases, there was a span of 20 bases. Germline CDR1 reads MNHEY; CDR2 reads SMNVEV (reference sequence). This CDR3 region has 16 residues. In DNA form, the CDR3 reads TGTGCCAGCAGTCTCCGGGACCGGGCGAGGGTCAATGAGCAGTTCTTC. Its translation is CASSLRDRARVNEQFF.

This clone was recorded only once. The V and J genes are TRBV15 and TRBJ2-5; 8 nucleotides align to TRBD2. The germline V gene has CDR1 LNHNV and CDR2 YYDKDF (reference sequence). The CDR3 loop spans 16 amino acids. J lost 0 bases, V lost 1 base, and 4 bases had no gene match. The CDR3 sequence: CATSRAERGYQETQYF. In DNA, the CDR3 is TGTGCCACCAGCAGAGCGGAGCGGGGGTACCAAGAGACCCAGTACTTC.

The chain has TRBV9 and TRBJ2-1; 9 nucleotides align to TRBD2. This CDR3 is built from 15 residues. In germline, CDR1 is SGDLS, CDR2 YYNGEE. The junction had 7 bases not matched to a gene; V was cut back by 4 bases and J by 5 bases. The CDR3, as DNA: TGTGCCAGCAGCCCCGGAGGACTAGCGCACAATGAGCAGTTCTTC. Residues: CASSPGGLAHNEQFF.

CDR3 nucleotide sequence: TGTGCCAGCACTGGTCGAAGAGTGGAGGGGGCTTTGAACACTGAAGCTTTCTTT. It encodes CASTGRRVEGALNTEAFF. This sequence joins TRBV2 and TRBJ1-1; 7 positions match TRBD1. Trimming took 7 bases from V and 0 from J; bases not matched to a gene: 17. This CDR3 is 18 amino acids long. Looked up from germline, CDR1 is SNHLY and CDR2 is FYNNEI.